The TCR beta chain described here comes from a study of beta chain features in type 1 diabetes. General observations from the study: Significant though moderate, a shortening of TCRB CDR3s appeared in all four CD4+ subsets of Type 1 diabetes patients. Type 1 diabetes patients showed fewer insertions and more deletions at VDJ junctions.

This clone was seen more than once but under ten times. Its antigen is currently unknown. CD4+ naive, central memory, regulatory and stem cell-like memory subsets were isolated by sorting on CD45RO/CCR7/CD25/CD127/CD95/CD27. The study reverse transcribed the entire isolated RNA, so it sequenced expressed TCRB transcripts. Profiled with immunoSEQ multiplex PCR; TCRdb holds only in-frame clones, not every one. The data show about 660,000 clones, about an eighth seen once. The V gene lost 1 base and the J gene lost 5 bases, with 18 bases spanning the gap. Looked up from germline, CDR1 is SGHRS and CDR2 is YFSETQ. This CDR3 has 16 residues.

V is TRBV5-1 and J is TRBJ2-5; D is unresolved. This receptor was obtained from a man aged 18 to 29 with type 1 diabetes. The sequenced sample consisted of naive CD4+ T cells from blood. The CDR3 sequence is CASSLTAGTGWETQYF. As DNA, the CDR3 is TGCGCCAGCAGCTTGACCGCTGGCACCGGGTGGGAGACCCAGTACTTC.